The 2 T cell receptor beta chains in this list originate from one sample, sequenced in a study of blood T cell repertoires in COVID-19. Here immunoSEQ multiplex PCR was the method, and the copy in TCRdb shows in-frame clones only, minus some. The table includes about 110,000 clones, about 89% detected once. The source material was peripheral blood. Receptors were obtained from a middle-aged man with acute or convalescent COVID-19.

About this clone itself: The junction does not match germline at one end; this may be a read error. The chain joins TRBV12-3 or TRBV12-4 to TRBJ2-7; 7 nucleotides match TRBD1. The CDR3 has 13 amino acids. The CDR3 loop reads CASRPPFLGQPVF. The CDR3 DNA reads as TGTGCCAGCAGACCCCCGTTTTTGGGACAGCCGGTTTTC.

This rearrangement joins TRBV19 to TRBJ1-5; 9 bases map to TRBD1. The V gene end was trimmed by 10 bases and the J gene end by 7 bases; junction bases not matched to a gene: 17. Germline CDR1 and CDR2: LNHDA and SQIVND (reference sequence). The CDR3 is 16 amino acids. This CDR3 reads CATSIRTGGEGQPQHF. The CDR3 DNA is TGTGCCACTTCTATTCGAACAGGGGGCGAAGGGCAGCCCCAGCATTTT.